Listed below are T cell receptor beta chains from one sample, sequenced in a study of graft-versus-host responses after intestinal transplantation. The antigens these receptors bind are not known. Produced via immunoSEQ multiplex PCR; TCRdb's table is partial and in-frame only. The sample has about 120,000 clones, about 92% seen once. The specimen comprised unstimulated CD8+ T cells sorted from spleen or lymph node cells, sampled before transplant. The receptors were sampled from a human donor who was the organ donor for an intestinal transplant. The CDR3 runs from the conserved cysteine through the conserved F or W. Each record gives: CDR3 DNA, CDR3 protein, CDR3 length, clone size, V gene, D gene, J gene. A D gene is named only where the DNA matches it firmly. The size field is filled for only some rows; it gives once, few, many or a size class.

TGTGCCAGCAGTGCACTACGGGACAGTCCTTACGAGCAGTACTTC CASSALRDSPYEQYF 15 once TRBV6-5 TRBD1 TRBJ2-7
TGTGCCACCAGCAGAGGAACGCAGGCGAGGACGGGGGAGCAGTACTTC CATSRGTQARTGEQYF 16 - TRBV15 - TRBJ2-7
TGTGCTAGCAGTTGGGGGACAGGGGTTGCCGAGCAGTACTTC CASSWGTGVAEQYF 14 once TRBV6-6 TRBD1 TRBJ2-7
TGTGCCAGCAGCCTAACTAGCGGCTACGAGCAGTACTTC CASSLTSGYEQYF 13 - TRBV9 TRBD2 TRBJ2-7
TGCAGCGTTGATGGAGGAGTTCTTGGGGGCTACGAGCAGTACTTC CSVDGGVLGGYEQYF 15 - TRBV29-1 - TRBJ2-7
TGTGCCAGCAGTTTGAAATGGAGGACAGGGACAGAAGAGACCCAGTACTTC CASSLKWRTGTEETQYF 17 - TRBV28 TRBD1 TRBJ2-5
TGTGCCAGCAGCTTAATGGGGGGGAGTCAGTACGAGCAGTACTTC CASSLMGGSQYEQYF 15 few TRBV7-3 TRBD2 TRBJ2-7
TGTGCCAGTAGTATCAAGTGGAACACTGAAGCTTTCTTT CASSIKWNTEAFF 13 - TRBV19 - TRBJ1-1
TGTGCCAGCAGTGCCAATCCCCTCGCGATCTCCCGGGTGCAGTACTTC CASSANPLAISRVQYF 16 - TRBV25-1 - TRBJ2-7
TGCGCCAGCAGCCCGCGGTGCTTCCTGCTAATACCGGGACAGCGCTCCTACGAGCAGTACTTC CASSPRCFLLIPGQRSYEQYF 21 few TRBV4-3 TRBD1 TRBJ2-7
TGTGCCAGCTCAGGCCTCGGCATTCTTCCCTCAAACAGGCCTCCATATCGGATGAACACTGAAGCTTTCTTT CASSGLGILPSNRPPYRMNTEAFF 24 once TRBV18 - TRBJ1-1
TGTGCCAGCAGTTTATGGGGGAGGTACAATGAGCAGTTCTTC CASSLWGRYNEQFF 14 - TRBV27 - TRBJ2-1
TGTGCCAGTAGTATGGGAAACACCAACACTGAAGCTTTCTTT CASSMGNTNTEAFF 14 - TRBV19 - TRBJ1-1
TGCGCCAGCAGCCAAGCGACTAGCTCAAACACCGGGGAGCTGTTTTTT CASSQATSSNTGELFF 16 once TRBV4-3 TRBD2 TRBJ2-2
TGTGCCACCAGCAGAGCGAACAATGAGCAGTTCTTC CATSRANNEQFF 12 - TRBV15 - TRBJ2-1
TGTGCCAGCAGCTTAGGCAGGGTCACTTCACCCCTCCACTTT CASSLGRVTSPLHF 14 once TRBV7-8 - TRBJ1-6
TGTGCCAGCAGCAAGGCGGGGGGGCCCAACACTGAAGCTTTCTTT CASSKAGGPNTEAFF 15 - TRBV21-1 - TRBJ1-1
TGTGCCAGCAGCTTCTGGGCTGCCGCTTCACCCCTCCACTTT CASSFWAAASPLHF 14 - TRBV5-6 - TRBJ1-6
TGTGCCAGCAGCAAAGAGCCCAGACTAAACTATGGCTACACCTTC CASSKEPRLNYGYTF 15 once TRBV21-1 - TRBJ1-2
TGTGCCAGCAGCGTAGACCGACAGGAAACAGATACGCAGTATTTT CASSVDRQETDTQYF 15 - TRBV9 - TRBJ2-3
TGTGCCACCAGCAGGGGTTTAGCGGGAGGGAACACCGGGGAGCTGTTTTTT CATSRGLAGGNTGELFF 17 once TRBV15 TRBD2 TRBJ2-2
TGTGCCAGCAGCTTCGGGACTCCGAAGGAGACCCAGTACTTC CASSFGTPKETQYF 14 - TRBV5-6 - TRBJ2-5
TGTGCCAGCAGCGCCCTGGGGGCTAGCGGGAGTATAGGTAATGAGCAGTTCTTC CASSALGASGSIGNEQFF 18 - TRBV9 TRBD2 TRBJ2-1
TGTGCCAGCAGCAAAGCCCTACAGGGGGCGCCATCTAATGAAAAACTGTTTTTT CASSKALQGAPSNEKLFF 18 - TRBV21-1 - TRBJ1-4
- CASSQGFLERGYNEQFF 17 - TRBV4-3 - TRBJ2-1
TGTGCCAGCAGCTTAGAAGTGCACGGGACTTCCTACGAGCAGTACTTC CASSLEVHGTSYEQYF 16 - TRBV11-3 - TRBJ2-7
TGTGCCAGCAGTTTAACGGACGCAGCGACAGATACGCAGTATTTT CASSLTDAATDTQYF 15 - TRBV28 - TRBJ2-3
TGTGCCAGCAGTGCTAGGGGGACCCAAGAGACCCAGTACTTC CASSARGTQETQYF 14 - TRBV25-1 - TRBJ2-5
TGCGCCAGCAGCTTAGCGGGAGGATCATCGGGGTTCTTC CASSLAGGSSGFF 13 - TRBV5-1 TRBD2 TRBJ2-1
TGTGCCAGTAGTATTGGCGGTAGCCCCTACAATGAGCAGTTCTTC CASSIGGSPYNEQFF 15 - TRBV19 - TRBJ2-1
TGTGCCAGCAGTTTGGGACCATTCTACGAGCAGTACTTC CASSLGPFYEQYF 13 once TRBV27 - TRBJ2-7
TGTGCCAGAAGCTTGGTTGAGGGAGCCCCCTCGGTCTACGAGCAGTACTTC CARSLVEGAPSVYEQYF 17 - TRBV5-3 - TRBJ2-7
TGTGCCAGCAGTTCGGCGGGAGGGCCTGATACGCAGTATTTT CASSSAGGPDTQYF 14 - TRBV6-6 TRBD2 TRBJ2-3
TGTGCCAGCAGCTTGGGACAGGGCGCTAACTATGGCTACACCTTC CASSLGQGANYGYTF 15 - TRBV5-4 TRBD1 TRBJ1-2
TGTGCCAGCAGTTTTTCTTTAGGTTTTAACTCTGGGGCCAACGTCCTGACTTTC CASSFSLGFNSGANVLTF 18 - TRBV27 - TRBJ2-6
TGCAGTGCTAAGGAGTACTACGAGCAGTACTTC CSAKEYYEQYF 11 - TRBV20-1 - TRBJ2-7
TGCGCCAGCAGCCAAGTGGTGACGCACCCCCACAATGAGCAGTTCTTC CASSQVVTHPHNEQFF 16 once TRBV4-3 - TRBJ2-1
TGTGCCAGCAGTTACCTAGGGACCACAGATACGCAGTATTTT CASSYLGTTDTQYF 14 once TRBV6-6 - TRBJ2-3
TGTGCCAGCAGCTCGGAGGGACAGCTAAACGAAAAACTGTTTTTT CASSSEGQLNEKLFF 15 once TRBV7-9 TRBD1 TRBJ1-4
TGTGCCTGGACCGAACTAGGGACAGGCTGGGATACGCAGTATTTT CAWTELGTGWDTQYF 15 - TRBV30 TRBD1 TRBJ2-3
TGTGCCAGCAGCCAAGGGAGCAATCAGCCCCAGCATTTT CASSQGSNQPQHF 13 - TRBV9 - TRBJ1-5
TGTGCCAGCAGCTTAGGCGTACTGGGCGAGCAGTACTTC CASSLGVLGEQYF 13 - TRBV7-9 - TRBJ2-7
TGTGCCAGCACATACGTAGCAACTGAAGCTTTCTTT CASTYVATEAFF 12 - TRBV6-4 - TRBJ1-1
TGTGCCAGCAGCGACCGCTGGACTAGCGGGAGAGATACGCAGTATTTT CASSDRWTSGRDTQYF 16 - TRBV9 TRBD2 TRBJ2-3
TGTGCCAGCAGTGACTTGGGAATAGAGCGGTATTTT CASSDLGIERYF 12 - TRBV6-4 - TRBJ2-3
TGTGCCAGCAGCCCGCCAGTAAGCGGGAGCGAGAACACCGGGGAGCTGTTTTTT CASSPPVSGSENTGELFF 18 - TRBV28 TRBD2 TRBJ2-2
TGTGCCAGCAGCGTAGCTACAGGACTAGCGGGAGTCACAGATACGCAGTATTTT CASSVATGLAGVTDTQYF 18 - TRBV9 TRBD2 TRBJ2-3